These T cell receptor beta chains were read from a single sample in a study of T cells in Graves' hyperthyroidism and ophthalmopathy. One entry per CDR3 protein results from TCRdb running MiXCR on the multiplex PCR reads. The profile shows under 350,000 distinct CDR3 sequences, over 15% of them singletons. The sample taken for sequencing was blood. The receptor set was obtained from a woman aged 55 to 70 with Graves' ophthalmopathy. The CDR3 runs from the conserved cysteine through the conserved F or W. The D gene is left open where the match is weak. The size entry is marked missing in some rows and otherwise reads once, few, many or a size class.

d_gene	j_gene	abundance	v_gene	CDR3aa	CDR3nt
TRBD1	TRBJ2-3	-	TRBV7-3	CASSRQGVGGDTQYF	TGTGCCAGCAGCCGACAGGGGGTTGGTGGGGATACGCAGTATTTT
TRBD2	TRBJ2-1	-	TRBV27	CASSLYASGRHNEQFF	TGTGCCAGCAGTTTATATGCTAGCGGGAGACATAATGAGCAGTTCTTC
TRBD1	TRBJ1-2	-	TRBV5-1	CASSDRGIANYGYTF	TGCGCCAGCAGCGACAGGGGAATTGCTAACTATGGCTACACCTTC
-	TRBJ2-6	few	TRBV6-5	CASSYSLAGANVLTF	TGTGCCAGCAGTTACTCACTTGCTGGGGCCAACGTCCTGACTTTC
-	TRBJ2-7	few	TRBV27	CASSLKGFGYEQYF	TGTGCCAGCAGTTTAAAAGGGTTTGGTTACGAGCAGTACTTC
TRBD2	TRBJ2-5	many	TRBV11-2	CASRLGLAGGTLQETQYF	TGTGCCAGCAGGCTGGGACTAGCGGGGGGCACTCTCCAAGAGACCCAGTACTTC
-	TRBJ1-2	-	TRBV6-4	CASSYSMNGYYGYTF	TGTGCCAGCAGTTACTCGATGAACGGTTACTATGGCTACACCTTC
-	TRBJ2-1	few	TRBV5-1	CASSTGTLSYNEQFF	TGCGCCAGCAGCACCGGGACTCTTTCCTACAATGAGCAGTTCTTC
-	TRBJ1-6	many	TRBV12-3/TRBV12-4	CASSPRTLNSPLHF	TGTGCCAGCAGCCCTAGGACCCTCAATTCACCCCTCCACTTT
-	TRBJ1-5	-	TRBV30	CAWSAQGINQPQHF	TGTGCCTGGAGTGCCCAGGGAATTAATCAGCCCCAGCATTTT
TRBD2	TRBJ2-4	-	TRBV6-2/TRBV6-3	CASSYRGRAANIQYF	TGTGCCAGCAGTTATCGCGGGAGGGCCGCAAACATTCAGTACTTC
-	TRBJ1-5	many	TRBV12-3/TRBV12-4	CASSLAGAGSNQPQHF	TGTGCCAGCAGTTTAGCAGGGGCAGGGAGCAATCAGCCCCAGCATTTT
TRBD2	TRBJ2-1	many	TRBV5-1	CASSLDAAGENEQFF	TGCGCCAGCAGCTTGGATGCGGCGGGAGAGAATGAGCAGTTCTTC
-	TRBJ2-1	many	TRBV6-5	CASSYSQGLGNNEQFF	TGTGCCAGCAGTTACTCTCAGGGGCTTGGCAACAATGAGCAGTTCTTC
-	TRBJ2-3	many	TRBV20-1	CSAEWARGPATDTQYF	TGCAGTGCTGAGTGGGCGAGGGGCCCCGCTACAGATACGCAGTATTTT
TRBD1	TRBJ1-2	few	TRBV4-2	CASSRGPDSGTEGGYTF	TGTGCCAGCAGCCGAGGACCGGATTCAGGGACAGAGGGTGGCTACACCTTC
-	TRBJ1-1	-	TRBV11-3	CASSLVMPVNTEAFF	TGTGCCAGCAGCTTAGTGATGCCGGTGAACACTGAAGCTTTCTTT
-	TRBJ2-5	many	TRBV2	CASSEVRGLGETQYF	TGTGCCAGCAGTGAAGTAAGGGGTCTAGGTGAGACCCAGTACTTC
-	TRBJ1-4	few	TRBV5-1	CASSFRGGTNEKLFF	TGCGCCAGCAGCTTTCGGGGGGGCACTAATGAAAAACTGTTTTTT
-	TRBJ2-5	-	TRBV20-1	CSAVEGGQETQYF	TGCAGTGCCGTCGAGGGGGGTCAAGAGACCCAGTACTTC